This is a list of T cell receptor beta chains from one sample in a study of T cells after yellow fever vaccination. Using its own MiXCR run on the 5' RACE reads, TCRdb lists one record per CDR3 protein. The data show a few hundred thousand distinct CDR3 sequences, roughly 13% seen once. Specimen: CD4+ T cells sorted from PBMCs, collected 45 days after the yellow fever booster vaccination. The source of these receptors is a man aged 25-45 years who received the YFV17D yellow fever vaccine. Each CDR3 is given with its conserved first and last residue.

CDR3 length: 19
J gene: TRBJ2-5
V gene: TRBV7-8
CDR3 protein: CASSLHPGLAGYNQETQYF

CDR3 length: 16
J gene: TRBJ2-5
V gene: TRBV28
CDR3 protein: CASSPDRSSTLGTQYF

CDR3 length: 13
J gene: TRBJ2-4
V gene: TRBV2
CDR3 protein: CASKSGQENIQYF

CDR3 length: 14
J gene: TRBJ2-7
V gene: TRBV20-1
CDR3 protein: CSPRRELILGEQYF

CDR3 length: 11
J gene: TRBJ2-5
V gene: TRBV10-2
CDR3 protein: CASRTLETQYF

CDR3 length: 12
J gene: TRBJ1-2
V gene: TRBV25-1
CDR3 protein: CATSARHYGYTF

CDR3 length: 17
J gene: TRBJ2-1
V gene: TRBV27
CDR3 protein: CASNPRASGNSYNEQFF

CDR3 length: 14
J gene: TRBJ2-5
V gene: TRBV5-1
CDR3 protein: CASSLEGAQETQYF

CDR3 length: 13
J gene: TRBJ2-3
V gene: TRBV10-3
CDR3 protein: CAIAAFSTDTQYF

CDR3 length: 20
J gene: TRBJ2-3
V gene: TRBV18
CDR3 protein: CASSPRGGTSGSLSIDTQYF

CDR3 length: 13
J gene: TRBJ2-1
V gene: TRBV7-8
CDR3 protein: CASSLGVNNEQFF

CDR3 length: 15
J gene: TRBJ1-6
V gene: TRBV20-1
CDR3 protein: CSASVPGRLNSPLHF

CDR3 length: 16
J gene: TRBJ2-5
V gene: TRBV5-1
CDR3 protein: CASSGGTSGSQETQYF

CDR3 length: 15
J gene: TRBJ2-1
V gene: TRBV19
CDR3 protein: CASRTSGLVGDEQFF

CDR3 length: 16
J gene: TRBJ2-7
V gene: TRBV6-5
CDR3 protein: CASSYGRAESSYEQYF

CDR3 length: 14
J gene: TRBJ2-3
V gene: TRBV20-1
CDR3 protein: CSVKEGGGTDTQYF

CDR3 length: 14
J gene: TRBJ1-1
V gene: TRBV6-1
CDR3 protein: CASSENLMNTEAFF

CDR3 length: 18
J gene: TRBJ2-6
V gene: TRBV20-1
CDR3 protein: CSAPSAGTAFSGANVLTF

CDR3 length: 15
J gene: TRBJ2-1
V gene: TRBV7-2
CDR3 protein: CASRRAGVFYNEQFF

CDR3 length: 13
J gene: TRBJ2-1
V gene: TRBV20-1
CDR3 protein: CSARTGEYNEQFF

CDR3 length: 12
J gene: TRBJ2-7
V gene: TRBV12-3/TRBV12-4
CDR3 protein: CASSLTGTWAYF

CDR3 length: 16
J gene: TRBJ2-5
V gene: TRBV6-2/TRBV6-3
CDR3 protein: CASSYGGGRIPETQYF

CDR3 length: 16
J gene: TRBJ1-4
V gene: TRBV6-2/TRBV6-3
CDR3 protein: CASSYPRGATNEKLFF

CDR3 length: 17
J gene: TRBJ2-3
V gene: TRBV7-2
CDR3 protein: CASSLSSRGSRTDTQYF

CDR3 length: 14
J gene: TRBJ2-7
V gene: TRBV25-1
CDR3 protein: CASSESLLSGEQYF

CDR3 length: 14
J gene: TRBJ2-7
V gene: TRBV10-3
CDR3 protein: CAIRNTGPQYEQYF

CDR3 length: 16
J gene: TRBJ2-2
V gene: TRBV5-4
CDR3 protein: CASSLVAGGPTGELFF

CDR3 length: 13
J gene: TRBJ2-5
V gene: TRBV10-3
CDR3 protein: CAISVTLEETQYF

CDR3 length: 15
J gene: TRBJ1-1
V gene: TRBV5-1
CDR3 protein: CASSSSADMNTEAFF

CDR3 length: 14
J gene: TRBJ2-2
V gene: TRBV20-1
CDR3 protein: CSASSGRFDGELFF